The source of this TCR beta chain is a study of spatial heterogeneity in lung cancer. For the study at large: Combinations of a unique TCR and a UMI were tallied in raw reads, and on average each appeared more than ten times. Notes on the study in general: For expanded intratumoral alpha and beta TCRs, counts tracked tumor mutation counts.

The CDR3 has 15 amino acids. V gave up 2 bases and J gave up 6 bases, with 14 bases separating them. From germline, CDR1 is SGHTA and CDR2 FQGNSA. This clonotype has at least ten counts. Its antigen remains unidentified. This beta chain came through as a stray read in a library set up for alpha chains, and its size says little. Noted time point: sample taken at primary tumor resection. TCRdb independently ran MiXCR on the 5' RACE reads; one entry per CDR3 protein. The sample gives more than 15,000 distinct CDR3 sequences, 5% to 7.5% of which show up once; around 7% is in the top ten. The chain carries TRBV7-2 and TRBJ1-5; perhaps TRBD1 as D (6 bases). The receptor was derived from a male donor with early-stage non-small cell lung cancer. Sequenced here: lung tumor tissue, sampled at surgery. The CDR3 loop is CASSLSGAVGQPQHF. The CDR3 DNA reads as TGTGCCAGCAGCTTATCAGGGGCTGTGGGTCAGCCCCAGCATTTT.